This is a list of T cell receptor beta chains from one sample in a study of cytomegalovirus exposure and HLA in healthy donors. Libraries were prepared by immunoSEQ multiplex PCR; TCRdb keeps only in-frame clonotypes and omits some of them. Among 150,000 or so clones listed, over 75% were seen once. The source material was PBMCs. The receptors derive from a man aged 45-60 years in good health and CMV-seropositive. Both conserved end residues are trimmed from each CDR3.

>TRBV15|TRBJ1-4
ATSLTGANEKLF
>TRBV30|TRBJ2-5
AGGGGLETQY
>TRBV27|NA
ASGVGDVGLAAPYEQY
>TRBV5-4|TRBJ1-5
ASSLDGRENQPQH
>TRBV7-3|TRBJ1-6
ASSLTPRGADSPLH
>TRBV6-1|TRBJ2-1
ASSTGGLAYNEQF
>TRBV29-1|TRBJ2-2
SVEGAGAGDTGELF
>TRBV11-2|TRBJ2-3
ASSLWGGEGDTQY
>TRBV6-4|TRBJ2-3
ASTTPPSGTDTQY
>TRBV5-6|TRBJ2-1
ASSFGDLPYNEQF
>TRBV5-1|NA
ASSLDVTSGTDEQY
>TRBV7-3|TRBJ2-1
ASSPDSHEQF
>TRBV11-2|TRBJ1-1
ASSLGLKNTEAF
>TRBV11-2|TRBJ2-7
ASSPRLAGGREQY
>TRBV11-3|TRBJ1-2
ASSLGSSYGYT
>TRBV6-1|TRBJ2-2
ASSDRSGSAGELF
>TRBV9|TRBJ2-5
ASSVRGGGLQETQY
>TRBV9|TRBJ2-7
ASSVVGSSYEQY
>TRBV28|TRBJ2-1
ASSPGGTGVNEQF
>TRBV7-9|TRBJ1-6
ASSTVTDSFYNSPLH
>TRBV11-1|TRBJ2-3
ASSSGTGWIDTQY
>TRBV6-5|TRBJ2-1
ASRARLAEYNEQF
>TRBV7-9|TRBJ2-7
ASSPVSSYEQY
>TRBV28|TRBJ1-2
ASSFQAGYT
>TRBV4-1|TRBJ2-7
ASSLRLAGEIYEQY